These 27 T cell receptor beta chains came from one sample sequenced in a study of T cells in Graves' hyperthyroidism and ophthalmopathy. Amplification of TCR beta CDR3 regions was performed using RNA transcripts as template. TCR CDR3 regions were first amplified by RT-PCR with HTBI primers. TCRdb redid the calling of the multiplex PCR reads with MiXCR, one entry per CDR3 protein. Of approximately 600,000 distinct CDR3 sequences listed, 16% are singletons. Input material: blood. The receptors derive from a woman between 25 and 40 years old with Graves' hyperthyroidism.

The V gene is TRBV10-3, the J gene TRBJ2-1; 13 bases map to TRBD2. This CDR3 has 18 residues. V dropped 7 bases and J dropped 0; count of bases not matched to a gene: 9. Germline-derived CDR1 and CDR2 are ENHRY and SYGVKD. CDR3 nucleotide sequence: TGTGCCATCACGGGAACTAGCGGGAGGGAAAGCTCCTACAATGAGCAGTTCTTC. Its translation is CAITGTSGRESSYNEQFF.

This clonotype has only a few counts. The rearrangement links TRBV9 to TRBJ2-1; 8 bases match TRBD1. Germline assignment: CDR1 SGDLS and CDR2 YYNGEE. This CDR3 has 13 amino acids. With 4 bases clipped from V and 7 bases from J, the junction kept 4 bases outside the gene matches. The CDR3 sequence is CASSTRQGNEQFF. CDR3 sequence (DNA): TGTGCCAGCAGCACACGACAGGGGAATGAGCAGTTCTTC.

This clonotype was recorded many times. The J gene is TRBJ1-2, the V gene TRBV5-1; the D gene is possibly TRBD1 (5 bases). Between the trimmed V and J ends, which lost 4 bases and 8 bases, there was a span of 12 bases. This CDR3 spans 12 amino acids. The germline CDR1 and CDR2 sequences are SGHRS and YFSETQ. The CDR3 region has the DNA TGCGCCAGCAGCCCCCGGGGGAACGGCTACACCTTC. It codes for CASSPRGNGYTF.

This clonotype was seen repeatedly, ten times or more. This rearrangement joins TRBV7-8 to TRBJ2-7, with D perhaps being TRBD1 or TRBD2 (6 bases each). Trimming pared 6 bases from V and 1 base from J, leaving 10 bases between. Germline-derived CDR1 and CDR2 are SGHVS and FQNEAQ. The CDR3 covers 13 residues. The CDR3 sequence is CASRGGLSYEQYF. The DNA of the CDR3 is TGTGCCAGCAGGGGGGGCCTATCCTACGAGCAGTACTTC.

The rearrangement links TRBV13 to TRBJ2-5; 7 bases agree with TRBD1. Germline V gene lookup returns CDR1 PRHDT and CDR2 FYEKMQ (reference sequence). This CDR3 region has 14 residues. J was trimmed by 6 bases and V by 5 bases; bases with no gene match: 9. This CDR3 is CASSPRSRGQTQYF. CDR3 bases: TGTGCCAGCAGCCCCCGGTCGAGGGGGCAGACCCAGTACTTC. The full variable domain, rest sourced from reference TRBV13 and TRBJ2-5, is AAGVIQSPRHLIKEKRETATLKCYPIPRHDTVYWYQQGPGQDPQFLISFYEKMQSDKGSIPDRFSAQQFSDYHSELNMSSLELGDSALYFCASSPRSRGQTQYFGPGTRLLVL.

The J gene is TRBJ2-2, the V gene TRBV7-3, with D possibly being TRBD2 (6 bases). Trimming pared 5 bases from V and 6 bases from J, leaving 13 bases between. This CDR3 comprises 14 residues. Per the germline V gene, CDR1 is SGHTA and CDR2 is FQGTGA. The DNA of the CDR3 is TGTGCCAGCAGCCCCGGGAGCTTCGCCGGGGAGCTGTTTTTT. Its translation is CASSPGSFAGELFF.

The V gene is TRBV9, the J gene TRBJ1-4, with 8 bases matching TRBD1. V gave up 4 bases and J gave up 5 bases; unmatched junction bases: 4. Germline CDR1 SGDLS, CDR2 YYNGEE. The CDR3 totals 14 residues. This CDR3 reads CASSFTGGNEKLFF. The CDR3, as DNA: TGTGCCAGCAGCTTTACAGGGGGAAATGAAAAACTGTTTTTT.

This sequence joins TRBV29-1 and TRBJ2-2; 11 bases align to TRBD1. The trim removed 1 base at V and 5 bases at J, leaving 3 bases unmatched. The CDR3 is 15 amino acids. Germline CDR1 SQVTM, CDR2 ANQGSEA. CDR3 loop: CSVEGGQGGTGELFF. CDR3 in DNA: TGCAGCGTTGAAGGGGGACAGGGGGGAACCGGGGAGCTGTTTTTT.

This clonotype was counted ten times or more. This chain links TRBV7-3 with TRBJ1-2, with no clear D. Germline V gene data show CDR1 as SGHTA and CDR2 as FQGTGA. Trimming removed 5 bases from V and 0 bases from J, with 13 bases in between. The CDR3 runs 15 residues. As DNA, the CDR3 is TGTGCCAGCAGCCCAACAGCAAAAGCTAACTATGGCTACACCTTC. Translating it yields CASSPTAKANYGYTF.

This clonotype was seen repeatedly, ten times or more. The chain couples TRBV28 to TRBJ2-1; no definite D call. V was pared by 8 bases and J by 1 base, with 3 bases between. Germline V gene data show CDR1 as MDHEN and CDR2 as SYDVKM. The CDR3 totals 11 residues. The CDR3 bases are TGTGCCAGCGGATCCTACAATGAGCAGTTCTTC. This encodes CASGSYNEQFF.

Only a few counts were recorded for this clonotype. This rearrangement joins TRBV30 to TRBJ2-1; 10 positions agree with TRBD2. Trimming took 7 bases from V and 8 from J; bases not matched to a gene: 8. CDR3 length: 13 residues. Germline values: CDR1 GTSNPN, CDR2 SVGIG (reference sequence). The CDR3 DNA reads TGTGCCTCGATAGCGGGAGGTTCAGATGAGCAGTTCTTC. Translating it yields CASIAGGSDEQFF.

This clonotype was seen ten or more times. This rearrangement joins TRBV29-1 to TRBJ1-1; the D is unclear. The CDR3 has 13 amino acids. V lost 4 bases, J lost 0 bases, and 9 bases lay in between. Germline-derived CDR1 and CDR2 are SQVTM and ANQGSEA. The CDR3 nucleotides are TGCAGCGTTGTGACCCAGTTGAACACTGAAGCTTTCTTT. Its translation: CSVVTQLNTEAFF.

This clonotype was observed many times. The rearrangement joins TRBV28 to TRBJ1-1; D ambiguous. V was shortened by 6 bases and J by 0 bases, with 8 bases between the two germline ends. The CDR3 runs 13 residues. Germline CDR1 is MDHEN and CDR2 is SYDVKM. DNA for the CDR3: TGTGCCAGCAGCGGCAGCATGAACACTGAAGCTTTCTTT. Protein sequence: CASSGSMNTEAFF.

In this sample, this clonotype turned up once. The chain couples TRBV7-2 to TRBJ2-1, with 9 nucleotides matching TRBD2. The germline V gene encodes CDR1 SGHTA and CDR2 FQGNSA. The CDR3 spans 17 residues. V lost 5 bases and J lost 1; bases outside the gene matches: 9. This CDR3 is CASSQGPGLASYNEQFF. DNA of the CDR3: TGTGCCAGCAGCCAAGGTCCGGGACTAGCATCCTACAATGAGCAGTTCTTC.

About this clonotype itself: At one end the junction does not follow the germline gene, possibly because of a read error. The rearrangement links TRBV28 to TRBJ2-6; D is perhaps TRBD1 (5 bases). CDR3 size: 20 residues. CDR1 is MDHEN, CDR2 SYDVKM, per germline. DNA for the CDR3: TGTGCCAGCAGTGTATGGTATAGCAGGGCTCTCAAGTATGAGGCCAACGTCCTGACTTTC. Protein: CASSVWYSRALKYEANVLTF.

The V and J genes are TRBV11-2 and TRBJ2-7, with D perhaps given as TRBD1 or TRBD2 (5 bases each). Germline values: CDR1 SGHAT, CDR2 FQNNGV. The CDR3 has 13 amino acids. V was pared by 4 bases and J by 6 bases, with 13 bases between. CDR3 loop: CASSWDPTPEQYF. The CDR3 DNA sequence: TGTGCCAGCAGCTGGGACCCAACCCCCGAGCAGTACTTC.

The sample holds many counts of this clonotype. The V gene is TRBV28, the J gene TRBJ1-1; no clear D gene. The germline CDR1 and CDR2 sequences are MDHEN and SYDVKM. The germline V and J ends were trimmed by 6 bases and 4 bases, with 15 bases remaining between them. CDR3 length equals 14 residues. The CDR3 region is CASRRDYGGTEAFF. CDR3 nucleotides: TGTGCCAGCAGGCGGGATTATGGAGGCACTGAAGCTTTCTTT.

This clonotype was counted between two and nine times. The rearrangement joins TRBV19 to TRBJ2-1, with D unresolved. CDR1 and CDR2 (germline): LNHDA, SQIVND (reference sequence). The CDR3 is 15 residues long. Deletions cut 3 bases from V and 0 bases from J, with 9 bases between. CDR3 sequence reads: CASSIQVSSYNEQFF. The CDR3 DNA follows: TGTGCCAGTAGTATCCAGGTCAGCTCCTACAATGAGCAGTTCTTC.

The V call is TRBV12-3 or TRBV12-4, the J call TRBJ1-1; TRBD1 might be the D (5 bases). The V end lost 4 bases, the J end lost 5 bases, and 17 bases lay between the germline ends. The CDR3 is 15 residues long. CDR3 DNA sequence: TGTGCCAGCAGTTCGGTCGGGAGGGGAGGGACTGAAGCTTTCTTT. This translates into CASSSVGRGGTEAFF.

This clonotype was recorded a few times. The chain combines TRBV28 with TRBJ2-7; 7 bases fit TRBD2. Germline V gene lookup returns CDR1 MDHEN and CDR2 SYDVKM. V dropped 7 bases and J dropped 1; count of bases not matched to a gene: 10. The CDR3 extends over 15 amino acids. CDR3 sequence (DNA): TGTGCCAGCATCTCTGGGGGGGGAGGGTCCTACGAGCAGTACTTC. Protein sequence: CASISGGGGSYEQYF.

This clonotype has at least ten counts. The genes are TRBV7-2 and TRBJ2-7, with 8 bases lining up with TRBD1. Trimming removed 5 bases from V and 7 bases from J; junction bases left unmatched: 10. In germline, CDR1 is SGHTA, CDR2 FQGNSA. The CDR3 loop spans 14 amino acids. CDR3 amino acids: CASSQTGALREQYF. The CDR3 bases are TGTGCCAGCAGCCAGACAGGGGCCCTGAGGGAGCAGTACTTC.

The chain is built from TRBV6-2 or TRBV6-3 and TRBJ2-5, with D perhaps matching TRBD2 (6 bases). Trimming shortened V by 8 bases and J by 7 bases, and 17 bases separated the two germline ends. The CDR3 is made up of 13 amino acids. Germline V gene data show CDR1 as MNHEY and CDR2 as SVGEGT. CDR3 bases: TGTGCCAGCCGGGCCGGAGGGGCGGGGACCCAGTACTTC. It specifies CASRAGGAGTQYF.

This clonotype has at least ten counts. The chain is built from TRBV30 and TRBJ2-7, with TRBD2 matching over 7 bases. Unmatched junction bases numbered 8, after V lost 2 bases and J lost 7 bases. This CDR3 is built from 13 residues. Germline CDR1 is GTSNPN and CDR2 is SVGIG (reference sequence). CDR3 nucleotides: TGTGCCTGGAGTCGAGGGAGGGCCCGGGAGCAGTACTTC. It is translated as CAWSRGRAREQYF.

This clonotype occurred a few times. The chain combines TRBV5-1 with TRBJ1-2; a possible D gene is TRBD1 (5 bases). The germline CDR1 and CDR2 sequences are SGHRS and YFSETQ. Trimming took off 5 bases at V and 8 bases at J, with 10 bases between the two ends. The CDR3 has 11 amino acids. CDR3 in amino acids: CASRGARGYTF. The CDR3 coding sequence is TGCGCCAGCAGAGGGGCCAGAGGCTACACCTTC.

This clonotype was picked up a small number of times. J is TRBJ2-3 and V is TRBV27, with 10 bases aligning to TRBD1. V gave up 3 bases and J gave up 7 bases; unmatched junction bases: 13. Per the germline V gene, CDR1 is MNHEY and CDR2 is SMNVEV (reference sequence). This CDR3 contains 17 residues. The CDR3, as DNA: TGTGCCAGCAGTTTGTGGGGGGGACAGGGGATTACAAATACGCAGTATTTT. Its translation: CASSLWGGQGITNTQYF.

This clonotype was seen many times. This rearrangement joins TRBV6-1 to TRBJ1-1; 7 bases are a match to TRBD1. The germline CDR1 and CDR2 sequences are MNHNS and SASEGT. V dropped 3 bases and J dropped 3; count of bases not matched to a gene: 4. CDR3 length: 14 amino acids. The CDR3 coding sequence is TGTGCCAGCAGTGACCGGGACAGAGACACTGAAGCTTTCTTT. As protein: CASSDRDRDTEAFF.

The CDR3 DNA reads as TGTGCCAGCAGCTTGGGTCAGGGGGCAACCGACGAGCAGTACTTC. Its protein product is CASSLGQGATDEQYF. This sequence joins TRBV5-8 and TRBJ2-7; 8 nucleotides line up with TRBD1. The J segment lost 5 bases and the V segment lost 0 bases, leaving 7 bases of the junction unmatched. The CDR3 has 15 amino acids. The germline gives CDR1 SGHTS, CDR2 YDEGEE.